The clone carrying this T cell receptor (beta chain) was picked up many times. Its antigen is undetermined. Amplified regions were TCR beta CDR3 sequences from RNA transcripts. During a first-round RT-PCR of the TCR CDR3, the HTBI primer set was used. Each CDR3 protein gets one entry after TCRdb re-called the multiplex PCR reads with MiXCR. The data contain 550,000 to 700,000 distinct CDR3 sequences, 14% to 15% of them singletons. The source of the sample is a study of T cells in Graves' hyperthyroidism and ophthalmopathy. This CDR3 has 14 amino acids. Germline CDR1 reads DFQATT; CDR2 reads SNEGSKA (reference sequence). The germline V and J ends were trimmed by 0 bases and 5 bases, with 13 bases remaining between them. Findings and limits, study-wide: The model anticipated ophthalmopathy a median around six months pre-onset.

The sample was blood. The sequence derives from a woman in her thirties or forties with Graves' ophthalmopathy. The V call is TRBV20-1, the J call TRBJ1-1; perhaps TRBD1 as D (5 bases). DNA of the CDR3: TGCAGTGCTAGAGATGGCGCCAGGGATACTGAAGCTTTCTTT. It translates to CSARDGARDTEAFF.